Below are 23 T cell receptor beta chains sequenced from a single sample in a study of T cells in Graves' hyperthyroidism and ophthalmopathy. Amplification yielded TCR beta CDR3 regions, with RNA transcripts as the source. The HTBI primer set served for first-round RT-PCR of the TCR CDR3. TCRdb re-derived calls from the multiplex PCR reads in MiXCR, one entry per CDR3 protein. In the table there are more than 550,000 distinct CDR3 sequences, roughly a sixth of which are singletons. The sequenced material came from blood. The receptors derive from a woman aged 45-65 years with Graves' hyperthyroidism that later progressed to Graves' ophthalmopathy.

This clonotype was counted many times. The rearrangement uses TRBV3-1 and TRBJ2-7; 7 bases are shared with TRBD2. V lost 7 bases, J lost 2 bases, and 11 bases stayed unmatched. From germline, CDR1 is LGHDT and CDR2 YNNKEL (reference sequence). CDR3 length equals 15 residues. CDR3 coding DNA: TGTGCCAGCACCACCCGGGCTAGCGGTGCCTACGAGCAGTACTTC. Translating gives CASTTRASGAYEQYF.

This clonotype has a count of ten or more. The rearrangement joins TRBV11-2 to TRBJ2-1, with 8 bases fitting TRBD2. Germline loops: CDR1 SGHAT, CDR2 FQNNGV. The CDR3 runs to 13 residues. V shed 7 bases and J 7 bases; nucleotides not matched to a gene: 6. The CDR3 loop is CASTGTSLNEQFF. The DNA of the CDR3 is TGTGCCAGCACCGGGACTAGTTTAAATGAGCAGTTCTTC.

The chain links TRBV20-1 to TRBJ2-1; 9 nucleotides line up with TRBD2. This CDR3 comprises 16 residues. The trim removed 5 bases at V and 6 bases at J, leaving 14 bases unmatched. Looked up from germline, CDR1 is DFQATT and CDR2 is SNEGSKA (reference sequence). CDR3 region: CSASAGGWREPNEQFF. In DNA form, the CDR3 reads TGCAGTGCTTCAGCGGGGGGCTGGCGGGAACCCAATGAGCAGTTCTTC.

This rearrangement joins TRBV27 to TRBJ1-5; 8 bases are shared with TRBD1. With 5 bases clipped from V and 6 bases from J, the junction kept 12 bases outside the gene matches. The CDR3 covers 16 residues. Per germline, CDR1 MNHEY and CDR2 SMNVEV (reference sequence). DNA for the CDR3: TGTGCCAGCAGTACCCTGGACAGGGCGAAAATTCAGCCCCAGCATTTT. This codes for CASSTLDRAKIQPQHF.

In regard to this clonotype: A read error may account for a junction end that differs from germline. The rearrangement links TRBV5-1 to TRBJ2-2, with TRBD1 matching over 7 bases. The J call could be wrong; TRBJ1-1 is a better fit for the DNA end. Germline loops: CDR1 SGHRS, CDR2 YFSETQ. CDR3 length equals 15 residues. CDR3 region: CASSLGEGALTGAFF. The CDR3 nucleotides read TGCGCCAGCAGCTTGGGGGAGGGGGCGCTCACTGGAGCTTTCTTT.

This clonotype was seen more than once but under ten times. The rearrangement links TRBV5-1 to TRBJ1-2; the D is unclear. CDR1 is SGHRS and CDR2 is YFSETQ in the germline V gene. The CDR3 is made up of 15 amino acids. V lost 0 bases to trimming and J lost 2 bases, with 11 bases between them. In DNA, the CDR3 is TGCGCCAGCAGCTTGGTCGGGGAACCAAACTATGGCTACACCTTC. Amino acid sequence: CASSLVGEPNYGYTF.

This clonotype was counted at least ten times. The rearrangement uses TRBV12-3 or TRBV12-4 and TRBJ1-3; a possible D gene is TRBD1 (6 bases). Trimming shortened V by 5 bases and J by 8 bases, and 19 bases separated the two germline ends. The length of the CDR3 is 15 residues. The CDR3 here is CASSQGTGRVDTIYF. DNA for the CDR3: TGTGCCAGCAGTCAGGGCACAGGGCGGGTTGACACCATATATTTT.

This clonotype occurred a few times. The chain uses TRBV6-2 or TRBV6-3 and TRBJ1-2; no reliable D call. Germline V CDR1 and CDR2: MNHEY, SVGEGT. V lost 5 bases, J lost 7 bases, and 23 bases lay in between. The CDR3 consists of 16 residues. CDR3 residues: CASSRSRSDPRFGYTF. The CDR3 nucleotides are TGTGCCAGCAGTCGATCCAGAAGCGATCCCCGGTTTGGCTACACCTTC.

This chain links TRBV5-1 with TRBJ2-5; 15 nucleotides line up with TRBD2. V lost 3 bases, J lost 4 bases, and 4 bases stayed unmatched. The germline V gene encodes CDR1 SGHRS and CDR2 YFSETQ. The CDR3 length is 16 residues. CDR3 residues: CASSSRTSGGGETQYF. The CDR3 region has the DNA TGCGCCAGCAGCTCCCGGACTAGCGGGGGGGGAGAGACCCAGTACTTC.

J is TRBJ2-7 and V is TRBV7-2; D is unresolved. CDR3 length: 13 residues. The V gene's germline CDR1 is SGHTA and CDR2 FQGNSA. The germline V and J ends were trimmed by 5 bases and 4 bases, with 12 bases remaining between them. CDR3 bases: TGTGCCAGCAGCCCCTTCCCGGATTACGAGCAGTACTTC. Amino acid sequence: CASSPFPDYEQYF.

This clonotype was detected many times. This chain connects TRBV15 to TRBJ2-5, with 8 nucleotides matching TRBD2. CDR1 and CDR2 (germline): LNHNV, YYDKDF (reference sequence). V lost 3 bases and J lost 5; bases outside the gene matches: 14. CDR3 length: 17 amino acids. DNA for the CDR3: TGTGCCACCAGCAGTCCGGCGGGGGGAACCCACCTGGAGACCCAGTACTTC. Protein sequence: CATSSPAGGTHLETQYF.

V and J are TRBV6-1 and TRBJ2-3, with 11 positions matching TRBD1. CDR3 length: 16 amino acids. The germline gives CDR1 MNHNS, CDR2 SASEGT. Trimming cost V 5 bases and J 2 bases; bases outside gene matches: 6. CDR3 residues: CASSKRTGGFTDTQYF. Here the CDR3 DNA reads TGTGCCAGCAGTAAAAGGACAGGGGGCTTCACAGATACGCAGTATTTT.

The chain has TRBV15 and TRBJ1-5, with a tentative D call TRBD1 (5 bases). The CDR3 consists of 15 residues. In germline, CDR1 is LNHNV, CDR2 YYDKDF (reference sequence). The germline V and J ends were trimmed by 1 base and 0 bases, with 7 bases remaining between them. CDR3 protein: CATSRGGASNQPQHF. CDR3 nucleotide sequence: TGTGCCACCAGCAGAGGAGGGGCTAGCAATCAGCCCCAGCATTTT. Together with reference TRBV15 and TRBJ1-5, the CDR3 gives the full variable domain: DAMVIQNPRYQVTQFGKPVTLSCSQTLNHNVMYWYQQKSSQAPKLLFHYYDKDFNNEADTPDNFQSRRPNTSFCFLDIRSPGLGDTAMYLCATSRGGASNQPQHFGDGTRLSIL.

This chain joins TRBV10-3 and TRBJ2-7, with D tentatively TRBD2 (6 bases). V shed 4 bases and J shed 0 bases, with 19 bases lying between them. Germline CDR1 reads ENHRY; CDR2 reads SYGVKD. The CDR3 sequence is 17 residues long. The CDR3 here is CAISVSPQRAGSYEQYF. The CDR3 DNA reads TGTGCCATCAGTGTTTCGCCCCAGCGGGCGGGCTCCTACGAGCAGTACTTC.

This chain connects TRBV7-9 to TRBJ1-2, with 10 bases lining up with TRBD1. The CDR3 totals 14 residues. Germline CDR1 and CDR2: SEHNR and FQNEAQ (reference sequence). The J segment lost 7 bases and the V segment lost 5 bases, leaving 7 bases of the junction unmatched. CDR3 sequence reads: CASSPKTGGSGYTF. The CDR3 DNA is TGTGCCAGCAGCCCAAAGACAGGGGGCTCTGGCTACACCTTC.

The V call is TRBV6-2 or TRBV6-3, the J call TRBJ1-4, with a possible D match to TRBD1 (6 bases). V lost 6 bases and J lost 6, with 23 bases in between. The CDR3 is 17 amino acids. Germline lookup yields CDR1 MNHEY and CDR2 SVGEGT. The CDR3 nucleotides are TGTGCCAGCAGCAAAACCAGACAGGAGATGATCGATGAAAAACTGTTTTTT. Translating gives CASSKTRQEMIDEKLFF.

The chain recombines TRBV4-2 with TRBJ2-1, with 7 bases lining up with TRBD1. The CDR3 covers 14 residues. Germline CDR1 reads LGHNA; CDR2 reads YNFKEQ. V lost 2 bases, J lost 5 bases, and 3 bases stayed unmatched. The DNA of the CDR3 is TGTGCCAGCAGCCAAACCGGGACAGACAATGAGCAGTTCTTC. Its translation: CASSQTGTDNEQFF.

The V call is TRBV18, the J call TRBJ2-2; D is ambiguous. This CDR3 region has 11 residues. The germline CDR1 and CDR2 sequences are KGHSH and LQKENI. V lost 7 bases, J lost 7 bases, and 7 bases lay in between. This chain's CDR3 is CASFRGGELFF. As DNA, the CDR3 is TGTGCCAGCTTTCGTGGCGGGGAGCTGTTTTTT.

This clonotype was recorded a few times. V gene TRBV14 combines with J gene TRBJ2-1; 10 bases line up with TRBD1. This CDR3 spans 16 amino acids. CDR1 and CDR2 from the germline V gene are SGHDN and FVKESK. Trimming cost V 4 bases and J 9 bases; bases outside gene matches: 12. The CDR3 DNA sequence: TGTGCCAGCAGCCTATCGAACTGGGACAGGGGAAGTGAGCAGTTCTTC. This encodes CASSLSNWDRGSEQFF.

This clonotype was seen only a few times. CDR3 protein: CASNYGRTNTGELFF. CDR3 nucleotide sequence: TGTGCCAGCAATTACGGACGAACGAACACCGGGGAGCTGTTTTTT. The chain recombines TRBV7-8 with TRBJ2-2; D is unclear. Germline assignment: CDR1 SGHVS and CDR2 FQNEAQ. Trimming took off 7 bases at V and 0 bases at J, with 12 bases between the two ends. The CDR3 runs 15 residues.

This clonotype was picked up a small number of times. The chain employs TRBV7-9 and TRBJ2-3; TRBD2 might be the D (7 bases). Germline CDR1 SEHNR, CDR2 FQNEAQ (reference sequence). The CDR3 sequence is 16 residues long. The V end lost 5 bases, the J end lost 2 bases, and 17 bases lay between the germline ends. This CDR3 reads CASSPPAGADTDTQYF. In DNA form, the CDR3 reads TGTGCCAGCAGCCCCCCCGCGGGGGCCGACACAGATACGCAGTATTTT.

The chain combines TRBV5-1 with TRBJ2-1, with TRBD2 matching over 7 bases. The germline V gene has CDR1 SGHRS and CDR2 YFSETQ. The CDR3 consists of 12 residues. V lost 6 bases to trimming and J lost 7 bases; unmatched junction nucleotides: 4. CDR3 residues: CASTREANEQFF. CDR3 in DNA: TGCGCCAGCACCCGGGAGGCGAATGAGCAGTTCTTC.

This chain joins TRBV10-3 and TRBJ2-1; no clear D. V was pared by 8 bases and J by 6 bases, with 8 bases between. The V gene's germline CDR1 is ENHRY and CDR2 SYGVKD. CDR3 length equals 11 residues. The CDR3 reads CAISEINEQFF. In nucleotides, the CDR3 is TGTGCCATCTCAGAAATCAATGAGCAGTTCTTC.